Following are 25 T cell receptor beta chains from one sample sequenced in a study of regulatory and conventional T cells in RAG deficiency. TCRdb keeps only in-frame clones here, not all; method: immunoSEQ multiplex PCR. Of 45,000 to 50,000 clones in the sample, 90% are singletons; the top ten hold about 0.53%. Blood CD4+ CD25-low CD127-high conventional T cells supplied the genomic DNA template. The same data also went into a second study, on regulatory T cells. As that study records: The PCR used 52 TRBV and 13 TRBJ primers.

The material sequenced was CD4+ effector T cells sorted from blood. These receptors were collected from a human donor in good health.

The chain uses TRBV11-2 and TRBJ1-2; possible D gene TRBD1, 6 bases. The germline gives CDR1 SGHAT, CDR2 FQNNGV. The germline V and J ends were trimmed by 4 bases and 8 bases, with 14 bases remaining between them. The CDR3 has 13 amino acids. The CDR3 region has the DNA TGTGCCAGCAGCTCTTACAGGGTAGAGGGCTACACCTTC. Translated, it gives CASSSYRVEGYTF.

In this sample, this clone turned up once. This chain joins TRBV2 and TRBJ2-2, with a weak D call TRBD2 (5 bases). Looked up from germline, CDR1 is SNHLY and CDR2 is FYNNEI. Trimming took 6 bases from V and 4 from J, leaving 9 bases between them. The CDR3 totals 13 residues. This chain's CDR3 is CASRREVTGELFF. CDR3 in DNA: TGTGCCAGCAGACGGGAAGTCACCGGGGAGCTGTTTTTT. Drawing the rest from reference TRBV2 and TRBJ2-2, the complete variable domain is EPEVTQTPSHQVTQMGQEVILRCVPISNHLYFYWYRQILGQKVEFLVSFYNNEISEKSEIFDDQFSVERPDGSNFTLKIRSTKLEDSAMYFCASRREVTGELFFGEGSRLTVL.

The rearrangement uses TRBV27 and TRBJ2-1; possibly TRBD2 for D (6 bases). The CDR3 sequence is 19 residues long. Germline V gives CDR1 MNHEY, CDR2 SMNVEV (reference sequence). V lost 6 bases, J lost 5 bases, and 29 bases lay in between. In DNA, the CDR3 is TGTGCCAGCAGCCAGGCACCGGGGAGGTCCCTACGCCGAAACAATGAGCAGTTCTTC. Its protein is CASSQAPGRSLRRNNEQFF.

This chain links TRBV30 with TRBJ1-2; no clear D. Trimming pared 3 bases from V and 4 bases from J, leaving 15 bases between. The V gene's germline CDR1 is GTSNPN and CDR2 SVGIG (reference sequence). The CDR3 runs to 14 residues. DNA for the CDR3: TGTGCCTGGAGCCCCCGGGAATTCGGCTATGGCTACACCTTC. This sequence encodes CAWSPREFGYGYTF.

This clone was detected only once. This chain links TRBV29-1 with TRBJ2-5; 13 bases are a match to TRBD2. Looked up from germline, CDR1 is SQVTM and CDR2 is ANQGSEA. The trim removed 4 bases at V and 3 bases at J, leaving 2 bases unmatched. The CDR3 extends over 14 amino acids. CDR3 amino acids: CSVAGLAGEETQYF. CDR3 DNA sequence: TGCAGCGTTGCCGGACTAGCGGGGGAAGAGACCCAGTACTTC.

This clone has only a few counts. CDR3 DNA sequence: TGTGCCAGCAGCCACCTAGACAGGAACTTGGCTGAGCAGTACTTC. Residues: CASSHLDRNLAEQYF. The chain links TRBV14 to TRBJ2-7; perhaps TRBD1 as D (6 bases). Trimming cost V 3 bases and J 7 bases, with 19 bases left between them. This CDR3 is built from 15 residues. The germline V gene has CDR1 SGHDN and CDR2 FVKESK.

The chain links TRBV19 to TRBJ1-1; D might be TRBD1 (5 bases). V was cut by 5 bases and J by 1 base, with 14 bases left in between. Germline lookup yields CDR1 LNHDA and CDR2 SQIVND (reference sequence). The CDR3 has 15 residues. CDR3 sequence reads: CASSPRGVTNTEAFF. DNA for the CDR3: TGTGCCAGTAGTCCCCGAGGGGTTACGAACACTGAAGCTTTCTTT.

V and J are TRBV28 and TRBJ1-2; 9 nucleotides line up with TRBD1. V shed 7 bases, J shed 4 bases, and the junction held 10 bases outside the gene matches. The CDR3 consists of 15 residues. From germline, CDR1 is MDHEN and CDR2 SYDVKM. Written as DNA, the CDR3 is TGTGCCAGCACCTACTCTACAGGGGGCGCCTATGGCTACACCTTC. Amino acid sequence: CASTYSTGGAYGYTF.

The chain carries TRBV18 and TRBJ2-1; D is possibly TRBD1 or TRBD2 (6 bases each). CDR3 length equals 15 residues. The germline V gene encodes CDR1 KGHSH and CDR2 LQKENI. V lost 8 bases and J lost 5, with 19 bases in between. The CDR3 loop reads CASLIAWGANNEQFF. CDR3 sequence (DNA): TGTGCCAGCCTAATTGCATGGGGGGCTAACAATGAGCAGTTCTTC.

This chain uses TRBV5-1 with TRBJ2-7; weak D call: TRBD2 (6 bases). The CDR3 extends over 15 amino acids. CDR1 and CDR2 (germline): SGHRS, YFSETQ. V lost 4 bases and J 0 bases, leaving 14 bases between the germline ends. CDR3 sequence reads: CASSTHRDFSYEQYF. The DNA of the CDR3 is TGCGCCAGCAGCACTCACCGGGACTTCTCCTACGAGCAGTACTTC.

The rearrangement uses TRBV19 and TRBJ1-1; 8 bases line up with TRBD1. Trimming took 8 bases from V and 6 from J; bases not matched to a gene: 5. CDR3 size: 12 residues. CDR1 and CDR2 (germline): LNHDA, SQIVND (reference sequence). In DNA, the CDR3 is TGTGCCAGTCGTCAGGGGGCTTCTGAAGCTTTCTTT. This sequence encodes CASRQGASEAFF.

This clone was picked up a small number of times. The CDR3 bases are TGCGCCAGCAGCGGGACAGGGGGCAACGAAGCTTTCTTT. Residues: CASSGTGGNEAFF. The gene calls are TRBV5-1 and TRBJ1-1; the match to TRBD1 covers 12 bases. Per the germline V gene, CDR1 is SGHRS and CDR2 is YFSETQ. This CDR3 is 13 amino acids long. V shed 4 bases, J shed 8 bases, and the junction held 3 bases outside the gene matches.

CDR3 bases: TGTGCCAGTAGTATAGTGGGGGATCAGCCCCAGCATTTT. This translates into CASSIVGDQPQHF. The chain uses TRBV19 and TRBJ1-5; D may be TRBD1 (5 bases). Trimming cost V 1 base and J 5 bases, with 6 bases left between them. The CDR3 spans 13 residues. The germline V gene encodes CDR1 LNHDA and CDR2 SQIVND (reference sequence).

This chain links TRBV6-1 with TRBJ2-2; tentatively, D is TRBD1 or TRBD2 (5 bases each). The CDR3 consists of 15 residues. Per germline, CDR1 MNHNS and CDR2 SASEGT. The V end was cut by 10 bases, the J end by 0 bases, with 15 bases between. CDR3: CANLRDHPNTGELFF. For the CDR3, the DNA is TGTGCCAATCTCCGGGACCATCCGAACACCGGGGAGCTGTTTTTT.

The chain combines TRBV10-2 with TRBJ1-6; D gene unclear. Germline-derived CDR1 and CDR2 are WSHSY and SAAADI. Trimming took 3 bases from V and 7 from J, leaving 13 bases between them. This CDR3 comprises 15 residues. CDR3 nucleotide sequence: TGCGCCAGCAGTGATAGATCCCTCTCCAATTCACCCCTCCACTTT. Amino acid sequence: CASSDRSLSNSPLHF.

CDR3 loop: CASTVGGFAEAFF. The DNA of the CDR3 is TGCGCCAGCACTGTAGGGGGGTTCGCTGAAGCTTTCTTT. V and J are TRBV5-1 and TRBJ1-1, with D possibly matching TRBD1 (6 bases). The germline gives CDR1 SGHRS, CDR2 YFSETQ. The CDR3 contains 13 residues. Trimming left V 6 bases short and J 6 bases short, with 15 bases between.

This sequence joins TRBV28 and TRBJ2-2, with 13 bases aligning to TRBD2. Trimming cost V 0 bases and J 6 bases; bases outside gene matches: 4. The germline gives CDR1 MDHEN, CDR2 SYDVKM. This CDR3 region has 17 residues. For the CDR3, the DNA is TGTGCCAGCAGTTTATGGCGACTAGCGGGGGGCCCCGGGGAGCTGTTTTTT. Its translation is CASSLWRLAGGPGELFF.

CDR3 protein: CASSQAMSSYNSPLHF. CDR3 DNA sequence: TGTGCCAGCAGCCAAGCAATGAGCTCCTATAATTCACCCCTCCACTTT. The rearrangement uses TRBV4-2 and TRBJ1-6; D is unclear. The V gene lost 1 base and the J gene lost 0 bases, with 7 bases spanning the gap. Germline V CDR1 and CDR2: LGHNA, YNFKEQ. The CDR3 loop spans 16 amino acids.

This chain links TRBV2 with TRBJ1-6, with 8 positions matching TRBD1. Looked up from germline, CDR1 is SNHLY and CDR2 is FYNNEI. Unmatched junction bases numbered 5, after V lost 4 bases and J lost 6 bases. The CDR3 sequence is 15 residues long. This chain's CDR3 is CASSVDRGGNSPLHF. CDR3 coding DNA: TGTGCCAGCAGTGTCGACAGGGGAGGTAATTCACCCCTCCACTTT.

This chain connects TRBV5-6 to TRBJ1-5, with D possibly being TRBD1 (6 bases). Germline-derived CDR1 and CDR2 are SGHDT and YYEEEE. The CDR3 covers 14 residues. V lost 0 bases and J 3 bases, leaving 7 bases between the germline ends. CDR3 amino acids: CASSLGDINQPQHF. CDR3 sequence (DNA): TGTGCCAGCAGCTTGGGGGACATCAATCAGCCCCAGCATTTT.

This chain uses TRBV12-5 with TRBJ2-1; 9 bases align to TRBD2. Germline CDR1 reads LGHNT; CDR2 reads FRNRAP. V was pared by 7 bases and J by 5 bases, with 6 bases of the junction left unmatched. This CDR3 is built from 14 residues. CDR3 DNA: TGTGCTAGTGCCCGGACTAGCGCAAACAATGAGCAGTTCTTC. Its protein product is CASARTSANNEQFF.

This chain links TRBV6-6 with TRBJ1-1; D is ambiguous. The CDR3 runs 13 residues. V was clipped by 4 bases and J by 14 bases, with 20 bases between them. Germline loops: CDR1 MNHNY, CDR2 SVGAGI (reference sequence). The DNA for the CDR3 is TGTGCCAGCAGTTCTTCAAGCCCCGCTACGCCATTCTTT. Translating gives CASSSSSPATPFF.

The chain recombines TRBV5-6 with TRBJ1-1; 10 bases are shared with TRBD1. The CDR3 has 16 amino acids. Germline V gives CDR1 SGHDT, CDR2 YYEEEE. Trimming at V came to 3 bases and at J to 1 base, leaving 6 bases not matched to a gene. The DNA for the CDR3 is TGTGCCAGCAGCTCAGACAGGGGGCAGAGGAACACTGAAGCTTTCTTT. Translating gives CASSSDRGQRNTEAFF.

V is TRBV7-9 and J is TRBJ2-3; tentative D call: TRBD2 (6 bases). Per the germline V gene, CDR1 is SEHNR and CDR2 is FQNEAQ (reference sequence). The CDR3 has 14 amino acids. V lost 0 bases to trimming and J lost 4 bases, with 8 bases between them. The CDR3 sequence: CASSLALAADTQYF. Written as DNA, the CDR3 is TGTGCCAGCAGCTTAGCACTAGCTGCAGATACGCAGTATTTT.

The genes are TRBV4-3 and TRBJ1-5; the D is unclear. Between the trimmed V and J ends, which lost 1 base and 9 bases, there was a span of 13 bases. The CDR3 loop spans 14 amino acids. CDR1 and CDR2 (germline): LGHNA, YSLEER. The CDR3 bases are TGCGCCAGCAGCCAAGGCGCAGAGCAATTGCCCCAGCATTTT. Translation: CASSQGAEQLPQHF.